Shown below are 27 T cell receptor beta chains from a single sample sequenced in a study of blood T cell repertoires in COVID-19. Profiled with immunoSEQ multiplex PCR; TCRdb holds only in-frame clones, not every one. Seen here are about 430,000 clones, 70% to 90% observed once, and the top ten hold about 0.89%. Sequencing input: PBMCs or T cells enriched from blood (not recorded which). The receptors stem from a woman between 25 and 40 years old with acute COVID-19.

The V and J genes are TRBV27 and TRBJ2-6, with D perhaps TRBD2 (5 bases). Between the trimmed V and J ends, which lost 5 bases and 0 bases, there was a span of 14 bases. Looked up from germline, CDR1 is MNHEY and CDR2 is SMNVEV (reference sequence). The CDR3 consists of 17 residues. CDR3 sequence: CASSPGLRLSGANVLTF. CDR3 coding DNA: TGTGCCAGCAGTCCTGGACTCCGTCTCTCTGGGGCCAACGTCCTGACTTTC.

The chain links TRBV28 to TRBJ1-5; D is unresolved. Trimming took off 6 bases at V and 3 bases at J, with 15 bases between the two ends. There are 15 residues in the CDR3. CDR1 is MDHEN and CDR2 is SYDVKM in the germline V gene. The CDR3 DNA is TGTGCCAGCAGCCACCTCCGGGAACTCAATCAGCCCCAGCATTTT. Protein sequence: CASSHLRELNQPQHF.

CDR3 sequence reads: CASSQDRVANTGELFF. In DNA form, the CDR3 reads TGCGCCAGCAGCCAAGACAGGGTCGCGAACACCGGGGAGCTGTTTTTT. This chain links TRBV4-1 with TRBJ2-2, with a possible D match to TRBD1 (5 bases). This CDR3 contains 16 residues. Germline V gene data show CDR1 as MGHRA and CDR2 as YSYEKL. V was pared by 0 bases and J by 0 bases, with 8 bases between.

The chain couples TRBV7-3 to TRBJ1-6; D perhaps matches TRBD1 (5 bases). The CDR3 has 14 amino acids. V was clipped by 2 bases and J by 5 bases, with 7 bases between them. Germline CDR1 SGHTA, CDR2 FQGTGA. The CDR3 region has the DNA TGTGCCAGCAGCTTACAGGGTAATAATTCACCCCTCCACTTT. This gives the protein CASSLQGNNSPLHF. The whole variable domain, remainder taken from reference TRBV7-3 and TRBJ1-6, is GAGVSQTPSNKVTEKGKYVELRCDPISGHTALYWYRQSLGQGPEFLIYFQGTGAADDSGLPNDRFFAVRPEGSVSTLKIQRTERGDSAVYLCASSLQGNNSPLHFGNGTRLTVT.

The rearrangement uses TRBV30 and TRBJ2-1; 10 bases are shared with TRBD2. Looked up from germline, CDR1 is GTSNPN and CDR2 is SVGIG (reference sequence). V lost 5 bases, J lost 6 bases, and 7 bases stayed unmatched. The CDR3 spans 14 residues. As DNA, the CDR3 is TGTGCCTGGGATAAAGCGGGGGGGCCCAATGAGCAGTTCTTC. Its protein product is CAWDKAGGPNEQFF.

The J gene is TRBJ1-1, the V gene TRBV6-5, with D uncertain. The CDR3 has 14 amino acids. Germline V gene data show CDR1 as MNHEY and CDR2 as SVGAGI. V shed 2 bases and J shed 3 bases, with 10 bases lying between them. CDR3 loop: CASSYALLYTEAFF. In nucleotides, the CDR3 is TGTGCCAGCAGTTACGCTTTACTCTACACTGAAGCTTTCTTT.

This sequence joins TRBV25-1 and TRBJ1-2, with D possibly TRBD1 on 5 matching bases. V was trimmed by 4 bases and J by 8 bases, leaving 20 bases between them. The CDR3 is made up of 15 amino acids. Germline loops: CDR1 MGHDK, CDR2 SYGVNS. The CDR3 DNA reads as TGTGCCAGCAGTGGAACAGGAAGTCCTGTAGGGGGCTACACCTTC. Translation: CASSGTGSPVGGYTF.

The chain employs TRBV25-1 and TRBJ1-1; D might be TRBD1 (6 bases). Trimming cost V 3 bases and J 7 bases, with 12 bases left between them. The CDR3 spans 13 residues. CDR1 is MGHDK, CDR2 SYGVNS, per germline. The CDR3 DNA sequence: TGTGCCAGCAGTGACGAGACAGGCCTTGAAGCTTTCTTT. Its protein is CASSDETGLEAFF.

The chain couples TRBV19 to TRBJ2-3; TRBD2 agrees at 9 bases. Germline V lookup: CDR1 LNHDA, CDR2 SQIVND (reference sequence). The V gene end was trimmed by 6 bases and the J gene end by 2 bases; junction bases not matched to a gene: 6. CDR3 size: 15 residues. CDR3 protein: CASRSAGGHTDTQYF. The CDR3 DNA sequence: TGTGCCAGTAGGTCAGCGGGGGGCCACACAGATACGCAGTATTTT.

V usage is TRBV7-2 and J usage is TRBJ1-6, with 9 positions matching TRBD1. Unmatched junction bases numbered 7, after V lost 6 bases and J lost 7 bases. The CDR3 runs to 15 residues. Germline CDR1 reads SGHTA; CDR2 reads FQGNSA. CDR3 loop: CASSHFGQGNSPLHF. The CDR3 DNA sequence: TGTGCCAGCAGTCACTTCGGACAGGGGAATTCACCCCTCCACTTT.

The chain joins TRBV24-1 to TRBJ1-4, with 7 positions matching TRBD1. Germline CDR1 reads KGHDR; CDR2 reads SFDVKD. This CDR3 contains 17 residues. V trimming: 3 bases; J trimming: 5 bases; junction bases outside the gene matches: 11. CDR3 bases: TGTGCCACCAGTGATGGGCCCCTTTCAGGGGGGAATGAAAAACTGTTTTTT. It is translated as CATSDGPLSGGNEKLFF.

Comment on this clone: At one end the junction does not follow the germline gene, possibly because of a read error. This CDR3 reads CASTLITSASYEQYF. CDR3 coding DNA: TGTGCCAGCACCTTGATAACTAGCGCATCCTACGAGCAGTACTTC. This chain uses TRBV5-5 with TRBJ2-7; 7 bases align to TRBD2. Germline V lookup: CDR1 SGHKS, CDR2 YYEKEE (reference sequence). CDR3 length equals 15 residues. Variable domain in full (rest from reference TRBV5-5 and TRBJ2-7): DAGVTQSPTHLIKTRGQQVTLRCSPISGHKSVSWYQQVLGQGPQFIFQYYEKEERGRGNFPDRFSARQFPNYSSELNVNALLLGDSALYLCASTLITSASYEQYFGPGTRLTVT.

V is TRBV7-3 and J is TRBJ1-1, with D perhaps TRBD1 (6 bases). V was trimmed by 0 bases and J by 8 bases, leaving 7 bases between them. Germline-derived CDR1 and CDR2 are SGHTA and FQGTGA. The length of the CDR3 is 12 residues. Here the CDR3 reads CASSLTRGEAFF. Here the CDR3 DNA reads TGTGCCAGCAGCTTAACCAGGGGAGAAGCTTTCTTT. The entire variable domain, with the rest obtained from reference TRBV7-3 and TRBJ1-1, is as follows: GAGVSQTPSNKVTEKGKYVELRCDPISGHTALYWYRQSLGQGPEFLIYFQGTGAADDSGLPNDRFFAVRPEGSVSTLKIQRTERGDSAVYLCASSLTRGEAFFGQGTRLTVV.

V gene TRBV19 combines with J gene TRBJ1-4, with D maybe TRBD1 (6 bases). The CDR3 is 14 amino acids. V was pared by 7 bases and J by 5 bases, with 14 bases between. Germline V gene lookup returns CDR1 LNHDA and CDR2 SQIVND (reference sequence). In DNA form, the CDR3 reads TGTGCCAGTAAAGGTACAGGGTTAAATGAAAAACTGTTTTTT. Translating it yields CASKGTGLNEKLFF.

V is TRBV27 and J is TRBJ1-1, with 9 nucleotides matching TRBD1. Germline V gives CDR1 MNHEY, CDR2 SMNVEV (reference sequence). V lost 5 bases, J lost 1 base, and 8 bases stayed unmatched. The CDR3 sequence is 16 residues long. CDR3 bases: TGTGCCAGCAGTAACCTCCCGGGACAGGGGAACACTGAAGCTTTCTTT. Its translation is CASSNLPGQGNTEAFF.

This chain uses TRBV30 with TRBJ1-2, with D perhaps matching TRBD1 (5 bases). From germline, CDR1 is GTSNPN and CDR2 SVGIG (reference sequence). The CDR3 is 14 amino acids. The V end was cut by 0 bases, the J end by 4 bases, with 12 bases between. CDR3 sequence (DNA): TGTGCCTGGAGTGTGGGGGGTTCGAGCTATGGCTACACCTTC. Translating it yields CAWSVGGSSYGYTF.

The chain carries TRBV27 and TRBJ1-5, with no clear D. CDR3 length: 14 amino acids. V lost 1 base, J lost 4 bases, and 8 bases lay in between. The germline gives CDR1 MNHEY, CDR2 SMNVEV (reference sequence). Here the CDR3 DNA reads TGTGCCAGCAGTTTATATGCGGGGAATCAGCCCCAGCATTTT. Translating it yields CASSLYAGNQPQHF.

The V and J genes are TRBV30 and TRBJ1-1; perhaps TRBD1 as D (5 bases). CDR3 length equals 12 residues. The germline CDR1 and CDR2 sequences are GTSNPN and SVGIG (reference sequence). Deletions cut 5 bases from V and 4 bases from J, with 11 bases between. CDR3 nucleotide sequence: TGTGCCTGGGGTTCGGGGGGCACTGAAGCTTTCTTT. This gives the protein CAWGSGGTEAFF. The entire variable domain, with the rest obtained from reference TRBV30 and TRBJ1-1, is as follows: SQTIHQWPATLVQPVGSPLSLECTVEGTSNPNLYWYRQAAGRGLQLLFYSVGIGQISSEVPQNLSASRPQDRQFILSSKKLLLSDSGFYLCAWGSGGTEAFFGQGTRLTVV.

J is TRBJ1-6 and V is TRBV10-2, with D perhaps TRBD1 (6 bases). Germline CDR1 is WSHSY and CDR2 is SAAADI. Trimming stripped 11 bases from V and 10 bases from J, with 21 bases between. This CDR3 is 14 amino acids long. CDR3 region: CALSRGTGLSPLHF. The CDR3 DNA follows: TGCGCCCTCAGTAGGGGGACGGGCCTATCACCCCTCCACTTT.

The V call is TRBV5-1, the J call TRBJ2-7; 10 nucleotides line up with TRBD1. Trimming at V came to 0 bases and at J to 4 bases, leaving 7 bases not matched to a gene. Looked up from germline, CDR1 is SGHRS and CDR2 is YFSETQ. The CDR3 runs to 16 residues. CDR3 coding DNA: TGCGCCAGCAGCTTGGCCTCCGGGACAGGGGTATACGAGCAGTACTTC. It codes for CASSLASGTGVYEQYF.

The chain carries TRBV9 and TRBJ1-6; tentative D call: TRBD1 (5 bases). The CDR3 extends over 15 amino acids. The V end was cut by 3 bases, the J end by 7 bases, with 14 bases between. The V gene's germline CDR1 is SGDLS and CDR2 YYNGEE. In DNA form, the CDR3 reads TGTGCCAGCAGCGCAACAGGACGAATAAATTCACCCCTCCACTTT. This codes for CASSATGRINSPLHF.

The chain carries TRBV7-2 and TRBJ2-3, with D unresolved. Germline V gene sequence: CDR1 SGHTA, CDR2 FQGNSA. The CDR3 runs to 16 residues. Trimming took 0 bases from V and 4 from J, leaving 14 bases between them. The CDR3 region has the DNA TGTGCCAGCAGCTTAGCCGTGAGTAGTTCGGCAGATACGCAGTATTTT. Its translation: CASSLAVSSSADTQYF.

The chain links TRBV4-2 to TRBJ1-4; TRBD1 might be the D (5 bases). V was cut by 2 bases and J by 0 bases, with 16 bases left in between. The CDR3 consists of 18 residues. CDR1 and CDR2 (germline): LGHNA, YNFKEQ. The CDR3 reads CASSQRDSLRATNEKLFF. In DNA form, the CDR3 reads TGTGCCAGCAGCCAAAGGGACTCCCTTCGTGCAACTAATGAAAAACTGTTTTTT.

The V and J genes are TRBV3-1 (or the pseudogene TRBV3-2) and TRBJ2-1; D gene ambiguous. V lost 4 bases, J lost 6 bases, and 4 bases lay in between. The CDR3 runs 11 residues. From germline, CDR1 is LGHDT and CDR2 YNNKEL (reference sequence). CDR3 DNA: TGTGCCAGCAGCCGTCTCAATGAGCAGTTCTTC. Translating gives CASSRLNEQFF.

This chain links TRBV10-3 with TRBJ1-1; 9 nucleotides line up with TRBD1. Germline V gives CDR1 ENHRY, CDR2 SYGVKD. CDR3 length equals 12 residues. The V and J ends lost 6 bases and 6 bases, in that order; junction bases with no gene match: 2. The CDR3 region has the DNA TGTGCCATCAGAGGACAGGGGCCTGAAGCTTTCTTT. It specifies CAIRGQGPEAFF.

The chain recombines TRBV5-1 with TRBJ1-6; 10 nucleotides align to TRBD1. Trimming removed 4 bases from V and 8 bases from J; junction bases left unmatched: 6. The V gene's germline CDR1 is SGHRS and CDR2 YFSETQ. CDR3 length: 15 amino acids. The CDR3 coding sequence is TGCGCCAGCAGCACGGGACAGGGGCGGGATTCACCCCTCCACTTT. Its translation is CASSTGQGRDSPLHF.

This clone was seen only once. The chain links TRBV19 to TRBJ1-6, with TRBD1 matching over 7 bases. CDR3 size: 15 residues. V shed 6 bases and J 5 bases; nucleotides not matched to a gene: 7. Germline CDR1 reads LNHDA; CDR2 reads SQIVND (reference sequence). The CDR3 spells CASSLPGQHNSPLHF. For the CDR3, the DNA is TGTGCCAGTAGCCTACCGGGACAGCATAATTCACCCCTCCACTTT.